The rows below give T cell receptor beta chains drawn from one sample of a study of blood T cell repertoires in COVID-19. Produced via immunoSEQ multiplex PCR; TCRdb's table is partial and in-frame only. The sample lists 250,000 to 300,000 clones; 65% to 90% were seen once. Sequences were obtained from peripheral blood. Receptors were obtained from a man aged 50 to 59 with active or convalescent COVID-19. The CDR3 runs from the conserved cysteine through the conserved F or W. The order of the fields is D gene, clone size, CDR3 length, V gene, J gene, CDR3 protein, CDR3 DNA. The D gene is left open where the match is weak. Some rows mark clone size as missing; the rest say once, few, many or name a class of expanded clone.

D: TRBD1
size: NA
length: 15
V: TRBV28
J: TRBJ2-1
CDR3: CASPPSGQGNHEQFF
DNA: TGTGCCAGCCCTCCGTCGGGACAGGGGAATCATGAGCAGTTCTTC

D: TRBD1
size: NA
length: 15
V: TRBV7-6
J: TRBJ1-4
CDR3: CASSLEDRVNEKLFF
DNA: TGTGCCAGCAGCTTAGAGGACAGGGTTAATGAAAAACTGTTTTTT

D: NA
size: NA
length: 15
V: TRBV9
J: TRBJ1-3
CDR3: CASSPATMTGNTIYF
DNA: TGTGCCAGCAGCCCAGCCACGATGACAGGAAACACCATATATTTT

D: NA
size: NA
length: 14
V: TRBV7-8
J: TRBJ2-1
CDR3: CASSLRTTHNEQFF
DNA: TGTGCCAGCAGCTTAAGGACTACCCACAATGAGCAGTTCTTC

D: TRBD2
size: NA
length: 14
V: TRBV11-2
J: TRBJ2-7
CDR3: CASRPAGRDYEQYF
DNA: TGTGCCAGCAGACCAGCGGGGAGGGACTACGAGCAGTACTTC

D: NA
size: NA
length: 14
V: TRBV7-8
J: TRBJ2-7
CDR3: CASSLVAGDYEQYF
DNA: TGTGCCAGCAGCTTAGTGGCAGGGGACTACGAGCAGTACTTC

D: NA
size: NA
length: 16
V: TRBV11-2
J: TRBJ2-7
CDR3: CASSSSGGPVSYEQYF
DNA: TGTGCCAGCAGCTCGTCTGGAGGGCCAGTGAGCTACGAGCAGTACTTC

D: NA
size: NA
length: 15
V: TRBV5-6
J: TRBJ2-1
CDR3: CASSLATVPYNEQFF
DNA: TGTGCCAGCAGCTTAGCGACCGTCCCCTACAATGAGCAGTTCTTC

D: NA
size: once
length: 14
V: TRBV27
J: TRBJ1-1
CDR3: CASSLRESNTEAFF
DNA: TGTGCCAGCAGCCTCAGGGAATCGAACACTGAAGCTTTCTTT

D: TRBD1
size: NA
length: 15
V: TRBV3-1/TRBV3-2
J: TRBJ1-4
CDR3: CASSHTGVLDEKLFF
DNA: TGTGCCAGCAGCCACACAGGGGTCCTCGATGAAAAACTGTTTTTT

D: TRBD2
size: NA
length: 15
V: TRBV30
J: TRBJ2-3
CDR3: CAWSPRGGGTDTQYF
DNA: TGTGCCTGGAGTCCCCGCGGGGGGGGCACAGATACGCAGTATTTT

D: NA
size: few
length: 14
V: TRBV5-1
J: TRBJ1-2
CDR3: CASSLGSEDYGYTF
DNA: TGCGCCAGCAGCTTGGGATCAGAAGACTATGGCTACACCTTC

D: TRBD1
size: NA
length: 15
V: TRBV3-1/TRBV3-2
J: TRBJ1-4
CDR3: CASSLRQGPNEKLFF
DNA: TGTGCCAGCAGCTTACGACAGGGTCCTAATGAAAAACTGTTTTTT

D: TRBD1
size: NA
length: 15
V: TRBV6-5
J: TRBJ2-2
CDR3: CASSYRQGDTGELFF
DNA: TGTGCCAGCAGTTACAGACAGGGAGACACCGGGGAGCTGTTTTTT

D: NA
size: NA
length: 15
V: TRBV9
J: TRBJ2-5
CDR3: CASSAQGQIQETQYF
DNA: TGTGCCAGCAGCGCACAAGGACAGATCCAAGAGACCCAGTACTTC

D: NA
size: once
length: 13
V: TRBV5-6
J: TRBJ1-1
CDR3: CASSLELYTEAFF
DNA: TGTGCCAGCAGCTTGGAACTGTACACTGAAGCTTTCTTT

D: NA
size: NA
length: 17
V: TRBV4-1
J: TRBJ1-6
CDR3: CASSLSPGLIGNSPLHF
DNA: TGCGCCAGCAGCCTATCTCCGGGACTCATTGGGAATTCACCCCTCCACTTT

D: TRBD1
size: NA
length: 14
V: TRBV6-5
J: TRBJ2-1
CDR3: CASSPRQGFLDGIF
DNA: TGTGCCAGCAGCCCGAGACAGGGTTTTTTGGACGGCATCTTC

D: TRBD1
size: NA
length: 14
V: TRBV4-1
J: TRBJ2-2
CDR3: CASSRTGDTGELFF
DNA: TGCGCCAGCAGTAGAACAGGGGACACCGGGGAGCTGTTTTTT

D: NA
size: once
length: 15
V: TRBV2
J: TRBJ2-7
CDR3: CASSPLQGGPYEQYF
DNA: TGTGCCAGCAGTCCCCTCCAGGGGGGCCCCTACGAGCAGTACTTC

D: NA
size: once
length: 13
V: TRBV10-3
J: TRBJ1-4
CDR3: CAIRAGGGEKLFF
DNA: TGTGCCATCAGGGCCGGGGGTGGTGAAAAACTGTTTTTT

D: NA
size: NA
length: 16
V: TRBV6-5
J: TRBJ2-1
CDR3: CASSYSPPRLASAVFF
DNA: TGTGCCAGCAGTTACTCCCCCCCGCGGCTAGCGTCTGCGGTGTTCTTC

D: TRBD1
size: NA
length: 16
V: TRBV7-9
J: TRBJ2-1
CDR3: CASSPRTGGMYNEQFF
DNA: TGTGCCAGCAGCCCCCGGACAGGGGGCATGTACAATGAGCAGTTCTTC

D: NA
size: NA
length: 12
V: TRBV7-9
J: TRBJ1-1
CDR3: CASSLVLTEAFF
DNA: TGTGCCAGCAGCTTAGTTCTAACTGAAGCTTTCTTT

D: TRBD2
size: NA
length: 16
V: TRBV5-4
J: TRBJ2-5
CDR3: CASSLERASGKGTQYF
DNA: TGTGCCAGCAGCTTGGAGAGGGCTAGCGGGAAGGGGACCCAGTACTTC

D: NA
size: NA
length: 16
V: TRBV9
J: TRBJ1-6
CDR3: CASSPQGAGYPSPLHF
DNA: TGTGCCAGCAGCCCGCAAGGAGCAGGGTATCCTTCACCCCTCCACTTT

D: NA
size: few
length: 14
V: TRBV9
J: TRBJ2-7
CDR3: CASSVDARSGEQYF
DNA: TGTGCCAGCAGCGTAGATGCCCGCAGCGGCGAGCAGTACTTC

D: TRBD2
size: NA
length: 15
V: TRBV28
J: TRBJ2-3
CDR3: CASSFLAGETDTQYF
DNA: TGTGCCAGCAGTTTTCTAGCGGGGGAAACAGATACGCAGTATTTT

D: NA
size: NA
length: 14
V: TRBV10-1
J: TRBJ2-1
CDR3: CASSRDSGTGEQFF
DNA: TGCGCCAGCAGCCGGGACTCCGGCACGGGTGAGCAGTTCTTC

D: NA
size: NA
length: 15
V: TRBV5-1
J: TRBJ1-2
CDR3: CASSLDGGGNYGYTF
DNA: TGCGCCAGCAGCTTGGATGGGGGAGGTAACTATGGCTACACCTTC

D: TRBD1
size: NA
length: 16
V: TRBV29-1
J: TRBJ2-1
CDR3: CSVGPDRGGSYNEQFF
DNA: TGCAGCGTTGGCCCGGACAGGGGGGGCTCCTACAATGAGCAGTTCTTC

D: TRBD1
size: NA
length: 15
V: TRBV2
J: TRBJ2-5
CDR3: CASSPDRGGGETQYF
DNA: TGTGCCAGCAGCCCGGACAGGGGAGGAGGGGAGACCCAGTACTTC

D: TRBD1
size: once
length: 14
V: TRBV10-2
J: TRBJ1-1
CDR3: CASRDRVGRTEAFF
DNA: TGCGCCAGCAGGGACAGGGTGGGGCGAACTGAAGCTTTCTTT

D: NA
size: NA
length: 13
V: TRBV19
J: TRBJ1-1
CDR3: CASSIYKNTEAFF
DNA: TGTGCCAGTAGTATCTATAAGAACACTGAAGCTTTCTTT

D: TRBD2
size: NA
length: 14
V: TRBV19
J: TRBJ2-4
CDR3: CASNRAGEKNIQYF
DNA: TGTGCCAGTAATCGAGCGGGAGAGAAAAACATTCAGTACTTC

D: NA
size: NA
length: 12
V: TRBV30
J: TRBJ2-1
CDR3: CAWMAGLNEQFF
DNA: TGTGCCTGGATGGCTGGCCTCAATGAGCAGTTCTTC

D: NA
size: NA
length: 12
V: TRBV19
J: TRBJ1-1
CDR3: CASSLRNTEAFF
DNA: TGTGCCAGTAGTCTAAGAAACACTGAAGCTTTCTTT

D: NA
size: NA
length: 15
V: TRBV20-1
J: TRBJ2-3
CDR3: CSASTVFPTTDTQYF
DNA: TGCAGTGCTAGTACGGTCTTTCCTACCACAGATACGCAGTATTTT

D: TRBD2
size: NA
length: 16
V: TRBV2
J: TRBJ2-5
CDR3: CASNQLAGDRGETQYF
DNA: TGTGCCAGCAACCAACTAGCGGGAGATAGAGGGGAGACCCAGTACTTC

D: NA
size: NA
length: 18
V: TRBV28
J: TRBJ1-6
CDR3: CASSPAPGGVVYNSPLHF
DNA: TGTGCCAGCAGCCCGGCGCCTGGAGGGGTCGTTTATAATTCACCCCTCCACTTT

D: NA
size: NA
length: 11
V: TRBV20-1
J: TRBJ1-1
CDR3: CSASRGREAFF
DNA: TGCAGTGCTAGTAGGGGAAGGGAAGCTTTCTTT